The 7 T cell receptor beta chains listed next were all sequenced from one sample in a study of T cell responses to AZD1222 COVID-19 vaccine. Libraries were prepared by immunoSEQ multiplex PCR; TCRdb keeps only in-frame clonotypes and omits some of them. The sample contains approximately 120,000 clones, 93% of which appear only once. The sample was peripheral blood, taken on day 0 of AZD1222 vaccination. The receptors come from an adult in good health.

The chain uses TRBV7-3 and TRBJ1-1; D unresolved. Trimming took off 5 bases at V and 7 bases at J, with 14 bases between the two ends. This CDR3 spans 13 amino acids. Looked up from germline, CDR1 is SGHTA and CDR2 is FQGTGA. Written as DNA, the CDR3 is TGTGCCAGCAGCGATACCGGGCCATATGAAGCTTTCTTT. It codes for CASSDTGPYEAFF.

The chain has TRBV28 and TRBJ1-3, with D possibly matching TRBD1 (5 bases). The germline V gene encodes CDR1 MDHEN and CDR2 SYDVKM. V was pared by 8 bases and J by 7 bases, with 18 bases between. This CDR3 contains 14 residues. The CDR3 is CASLQWGPGNTIYF. CDR3 nucleotides: TGTGCCAGCCTGCAGTGGGGCCCCGGGAACACCATATATTTT. The whole variable domain, filled in from reference TRBV28 and TRBJ1-3, reads DVKVTQSSRYLVKRTGEKVFLECVQDMDHENMFWYRQDPGLGLRLIYFSYDVKMKEKGDIPEGYSVSREKKERFSLILESASTNQTSMYLCASLQWGPGNTIYFGEGSWLTVV.

Concerning this clone itself: The same CDR3 arises from other DNA sequences in this sample as well. The chain recombines TRBV28 with TRBJ1-1; no definite D call. The CDR3 consists of 12 residues. CDR1 is MDHEN, CDR2 SYDVKM, per germline. The ends were cut back, 2 bases at V and 2 bases at J, with 3 bases in the middle. The CDR3 DNA reads TGTGCCAGCAGTTTAGGAAACACTGAAGCTTTCTTT. Protein: CASSLGNTEAFF.

The sample holds one count of this clone. CDR3 sequence (DNA): TGTGCCATCAGTGAGGGGAGGAATGAGCAGTTCTTC. Residues: CAISEGRNEQFF. This sequence joins TRBV10-3 and TRBJ2-1, with D possibly TRBD2 on 6 matching bases. The germline V gene encodes CDR1 ENHRY and CDR2 SYGVKD. CDR3 length equals 12 residues. V was clipped by 2 bases and J by 7 bases, with 6 bases between them.

This clone was recorded once. This same CDR3 is encoded by further DNA sequences in the sample. This chain uses TRBV4-3 with TRBJ1-4; 8 nucleotides match TRBD1. Germline values: CDR1 LGHNA, CDR2 YSLEER. This CDR3 region has 17 residues. J lost 2 bases, V lost 1 base, and 6 bases had no gene match. The CDR3 bases are TGCGCCAGCAGCCAAGGACAGGGGCGTTCGACTAATGAAAAACTGTTTTTT. It encodes CASSQGQGRSTNEKLFF.

This clone was seen only once. This chain connects TRBV11-1 to TRBJ1-2; TRBD1 aligns across 7 bases. V lost 5 bases and J lost 4; bases outside the gene matches: 10. The CDR3 extends over 15 amino acids. From germline, CDR1 is SGHAT and CDR2 FQDESV (reference sequence). Here the CDR3 DNA reads TGTGCCAGCAGCGAAAACAGGGGAAGAGGCTATGGCTACACCTTC. Encoded protein: CASSENRGRGYGYTF.

The chain couples TRBV11-2 to TRBJ2-3; D possibly corresponds to TRBD2 (5 bases). Germline assignment: CDR1 SGHAT and CDR2 FQNNGV. The CDR3 has 14 residues. V lost 5 bases and J 4 bases, leaving 13 bases between the germline ends. The CDR3 here is CASSSQLGADTQYF. The CDR3 DNA reads TGTGCCAGCAGCAGTCAATTGGGAGCAGATACGCAGTATTTT.